The T cell receptor beta chain under discussion was sequenced for a study of cytomegalovirus exposure and HLA in healthy donors. Points from the study as a whole: Evidence from a later analysis indicated that most CMV-associated TCR beta chains looked HLA-restricted. It was confirmed in vitro that a few of the CMV-associated chains were specific for CMV antigens. Later analysis demonstrated an association between a missense DCLRE1C variant and TCR beta V- and J-gene trimming.

Points on this clone: Its matching antigen is unknown.

Primers: 60 Vbeta forward and 13 Jbeta reverse. As handled by the study authors: Approximately 11 million of the about 80 million unique TCR beta chains counted in a later analysis were shared. Assay: immunoSEQ multiplex PCR; the TCRdb copy retains only in-frame clones and omits some. V, J and clone size are taken as reported in that table, and D and trimming were inferred from the DNA itself. The record lists under 200,000 clones, of which the ten most abundant hold roughly 6.7%. CDR1 MNHNY and CDR2 SVGAGI come from the germline V gene (reference sequence). With 7 bases removed from V and 6 bases from J, the gap between germline ends came to 13 bases. The CDR3 has 13 amino acids.

The TCR originated in a man aged 25 to 45 in good health and CMV-seronegative. This chain joins TRBV6-6 and TRBJ1-5; the D gene is possibly TRBD1 (5 bases). Sequenced material: PBMCs. CDR3 coding DNA: TGTGCCAGCAATCAGGGAATCCCTCAGCCCCAGCATTTT. Translated: CASNQGIPQPQHF.